The next 12 T cell receptor beta chains were all read from a single sample in a study of Siglec-9 on CD8 T cells in melanoma. This table comes from immunoSEQ multiplex PCR, and its TCRdb copy is limited to in-frame clones, with some not included. This sample has hundreds of clones; roughly 62% occur once, and the top ten carry over 65%. The specimen was Siglec-9+ CD8+ T cells sorted from blood. Receptor source: a human donor in good health.

The J gene is TRBJ2-3, the V gene TRBV6-4; 14 bases map to TRBD2. CDR1 MRHNA and CDR2 SNTAGT come from the germline V gene. The CDR3 covers 16 residues. V was clipped by 0 bases and J by 4 bases; unmatched bases: 0. CDR3 sequence: CASSDSTSGGADTQYF. The CDR3 nucleotides read TGTGCCAGCAGTGACTCGACTAGCGGGGGGGCAGATACGCAGTATTTT.

The V call is TRBV5-4, the J call TRBJ1-1; the D gene is possibly TRBD1 (6 bases). This CDR3 comprises 14 residues. Germline assignment: CDR1 SGHNT and CDR2 YYREEE (reference sequence). Trimming removed 0 bases from V and 7 bases from J, with 13 bases in between. The CDR3 spells CASSLDFGGNEAFF. In nucleotides, the CDR3 is TGTGCCAGCAGCTTGGATTTCGGGGGCAATGAAGCTTTCTTT.

The CDR3 DNA follows: TGTGCCAGCAGCGTAGCTAGTGGGTATGGCTACACCTTC. Its translation: CASSVASGYGYTF. The chain uses TRBV9 and TRBJ1-2; no firm D call. The V end was cut by 0 bases, the J end by 5 bases, with 8 bases between. CDR1 SGDLS and CDR2 YYNGEE come from the germline V gene. The length of the CDR3 is 13 residues.

The J gene is TRBJ2-1, the V gene TRBV19; 9 positions match TRBD1. From germline, CDR1 is LNHDA and CDR2 SQIVND (reference sequence). After removal of 4 bases from V and 2 bases from J, the junction contained 3 bases not matched to a gene. This CDR3 region has 15 residues. CDR3 nucleotide sequence: TGTGCCAGTAGTAGACAGGGGGTCCCCTACAATGAGCAGTTCTTC. It codes for CASSRQGVPYNEQFF.

V usage is TRBV15 and J usage is TRBJ1-2; the D is unclear. The CDR3 runs 16 residues. Germline CDR1 LNHNV, CDR2 YYDKDF (reference sequence). V was trimmed by 5 bases and J by 4 bases, leaving 20 bases between them. For the CDR3, the DNA is TGTGCCACCAGCTGGGGAAAAAGTGGAAAGACCTATGGCTACACCTTC. Protein sequence: CATSWGKSGKTYGYTF.

This clone was found a few times. The chain has TRBV29-1 and TRBJ1-1; a possible D gene is TRBD1 (5 bases). Trimming took 4 bases from V and 5 from J, leaving 17 bases between them. Germline V gene lookup returns CDR1 SQVTM and CDR2 ANQGSEA. The CDR3 sequence is 14 residues long. The CDR3 region has the DNA TGCAGCGTTGCCTACGGGACCGGGGGGACTGAAGCTTTCTTT. This codes for CSVAYGTGGTEAFF.

DNA of the CDR3: TGTGCCAGCAGCGGGGGATTGAACACTGAAGCTTTCTTT. This encodes CASSGGLNTEAFF. This sequence joins TRBV11-3 and TRBJ1-1; D possibly corresponds to TRBD1 (5 bases). The V end was cut by 5 bases, the J end by 0 bases, with 7 bases between. The CDR3 is made up of 13 amino acids. The germline V gene has CDR1 SGHNT and CDR2 YENEEA.

Worth noting for this clone: This specimen includes other DNA sequences encoding the same CDR3. The chain is built from TRBV19 and TRBJ2-7; D is undetermined. Trimming pared 1 base from V and 2 bases from J, leaving 9 bases between. The germline gives CDR1 LNHDA, CDR2 SQIVND (reference sequence). The CDR3 has 14 amino acids. The CDR3 region is CASSIGQETYEQYF. The CDR3, as DNA: TGTGCCAGTAGTATAGGGCAGGAGACCTACGAGCAGTACTTC.

The chain employs TRBV4-1 and TRBJ2-1; the D gene is possibly TRBD2 (6 bases). The CDR3 consists of 13 residues. Germline loops: CDR1 MGHRA, CDR2 YSYEKL. Trimming stripped 11 bases from V and 2 bases from J, with 13 bases between. The CDR3 coding sequence is TGCGCCTCGACGGGGGTTCCCTACAATGAGCAGTTCTTC. Residues: CASTGVPYNEQFF.

The chain recombines TRBV12-5 with TRBJ2-2; 7 positions agree with TRBD1. Germline-derived CDR1 and CDR2 are LGHNT and FRNRAP. There are 13 residues in the CDR3. With 6 bases clipped from V and 5 bases from J, the junction kept 3 bases outside the gene matches. As DNA, the CDR3 is TGTGCTAGTGGGACAGGGATTACCGGGGAGCTGTTTTTT. This sequence encodes CASGTGITGELFF.

The chain uses TRBV4-1 and TRBJ2-3; D unresolved. V lost 0 bases, J lost 2 bases, and 6 bases lay in between. This CDR3 spans 14 amino acids. Germline V CDR1 and CDR2: MGHRA, YSYEKL. The CDR3 sequence is CASSQESPTDTQYF. The CDR3 nucleotides read TGCGCCAGCAGCCAAGAAAGTCCCACAGATACGCAGTATTTT.

This rearrangement joins TRBV10-3 to TRBJ1-3; a weak D match, TRBD1 (5 bases). The CDR3 consists of 15 residues. The V and J ends lost 0 bases and 0 bases respectively, with 6 bases between them. CDR1 and CDR2 from the germline V gene are ENHRY and SYGVKD. CDR3 sequence reads: CAISESGDSGNTIYF. The CDR3 DNA reads as TGTGCCATCAGTGAGTCAGGGGACTCTGGAAACACCATATATTTT.